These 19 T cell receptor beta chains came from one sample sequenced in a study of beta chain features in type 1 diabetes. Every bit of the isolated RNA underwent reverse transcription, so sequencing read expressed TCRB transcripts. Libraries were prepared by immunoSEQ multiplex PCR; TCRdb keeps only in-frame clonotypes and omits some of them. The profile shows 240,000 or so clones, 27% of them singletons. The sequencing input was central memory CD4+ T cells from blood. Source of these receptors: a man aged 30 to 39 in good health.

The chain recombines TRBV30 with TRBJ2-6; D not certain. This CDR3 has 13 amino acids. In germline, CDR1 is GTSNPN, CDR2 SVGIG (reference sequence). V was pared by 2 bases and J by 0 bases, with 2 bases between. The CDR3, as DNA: TGTGCCTGGAGTAACTCTGGGGCCAACGTCCTGACTTTC. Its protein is CAWSNSGANVLTF. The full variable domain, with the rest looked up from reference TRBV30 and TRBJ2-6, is SQTIHQWPATLVQPVGSPLSLECTVEGTSNPNLYWYRQAAGRGLQLLFYSVGIGQISSEVPQNLSASRPQDRQFILSSKKLLLSDSGFYLCAWSNSGANVLTFGAGSRLTVL.

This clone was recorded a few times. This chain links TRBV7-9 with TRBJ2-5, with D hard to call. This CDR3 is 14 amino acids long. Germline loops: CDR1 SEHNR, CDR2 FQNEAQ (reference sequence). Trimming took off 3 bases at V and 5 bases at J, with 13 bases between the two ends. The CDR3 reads CASSFSLVGETQYF. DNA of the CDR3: TGTGCCAGCAGCTTTAGCCTAGTAGGGGAGACCCAGTACTTC.

The CDR3 DNA sequence: TGCGCCAGCAGAGGACAGGGGGCCGTAGGAGAGCAGTACTTC. Its translation is CASRGQGAVGEQYF. The gene calls are TRBV10-2 and TRBJ2-7; 11 bases match TRBD1. This CDR3 has 14 amino acids. J lost 7 bases, V lost 6 bases, and 8 bases had no gene match. Germline V gene lookup returns CDR1 WSHSY and CDR2 SAAADI.

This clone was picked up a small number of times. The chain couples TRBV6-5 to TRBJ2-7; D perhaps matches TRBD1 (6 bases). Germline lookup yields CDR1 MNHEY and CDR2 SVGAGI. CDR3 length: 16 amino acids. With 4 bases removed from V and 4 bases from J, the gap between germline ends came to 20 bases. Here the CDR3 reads CASSWTVRGTDYEQYF. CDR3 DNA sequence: TGTGCCAGCAGTTGGACCGTTAGGGGGACCGATTACGAGCAGTACTTC.

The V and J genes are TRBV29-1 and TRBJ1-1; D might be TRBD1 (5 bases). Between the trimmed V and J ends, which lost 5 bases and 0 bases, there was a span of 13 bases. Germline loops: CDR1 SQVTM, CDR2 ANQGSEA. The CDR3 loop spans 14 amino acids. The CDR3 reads CSVMTGTLNTEAFF. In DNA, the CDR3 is TGCAGCGTTATGACGGGGACGTTGAACACTGAAGCTTTCTTT.

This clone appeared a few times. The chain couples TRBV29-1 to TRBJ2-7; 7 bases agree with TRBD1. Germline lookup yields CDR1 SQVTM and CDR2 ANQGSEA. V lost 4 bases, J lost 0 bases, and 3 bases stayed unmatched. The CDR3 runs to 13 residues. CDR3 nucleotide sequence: TGCAGCGTTGCAGGGGGTACCTCCTACGAGCAGTACTTC. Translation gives CSVAGGTSYEQYF.

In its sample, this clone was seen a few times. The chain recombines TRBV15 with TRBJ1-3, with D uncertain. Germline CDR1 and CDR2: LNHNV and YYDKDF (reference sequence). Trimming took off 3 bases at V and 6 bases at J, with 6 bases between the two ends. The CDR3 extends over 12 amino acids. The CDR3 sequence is CATSSWQNTIYF. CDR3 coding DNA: TGTGCCACCAGCAGTTGGCAAAACACCATATATTTT.

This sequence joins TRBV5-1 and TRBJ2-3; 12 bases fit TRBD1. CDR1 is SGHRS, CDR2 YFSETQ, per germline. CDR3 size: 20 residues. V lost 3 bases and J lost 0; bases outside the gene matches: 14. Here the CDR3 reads CASSSPAGTGGRRSTDTQYF. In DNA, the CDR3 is TGCGCCAGCAGCTCGCCGGCCGGGACAGGGGGCCGTCGCAGCACAGATACGCAGTATTTT.

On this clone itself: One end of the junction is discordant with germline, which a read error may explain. The CDR3 bases are TGTGCCAGCAGCCCCCTGGGACAGGGGGCCGGGGAGCTGTTCTTT. It codes for CASSPLGQGAGELFF. This chain connects TRBV7-6 to TRBJ2-2, with 12 bases aligning to TRBD1. This CDR3 comprises 15 residues. Germline CDR1 and CDR2: SGHVS and FNYEAQ.

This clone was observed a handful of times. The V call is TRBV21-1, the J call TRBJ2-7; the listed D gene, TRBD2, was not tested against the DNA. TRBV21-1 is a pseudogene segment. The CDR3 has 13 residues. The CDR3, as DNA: TGTGCCAGCAGACCCGGCGGGACCTACGAGCAGTACTTC. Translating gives CASRPGGTYEQYF.

This chain's CDR3 is CASSRSESMNTEAFF. Here the CDR3 DNA reads TGTGCCAGCAGCCGCTCAGAGAGCATGAACACTGAAGCTTTCTTT. The chain joins TRBV7-9 to TRBJ1-1, with D unclear. This CDR3 is 15 amino acids long. V lost 5 bases and J 0 bases, leaving 13 bases between the germline ends. Germline CDR1 SEHNR, CDR2 FQNEAQ (reference sequence). Full variable domain (rest looked up from reference TRBV7-9 and TRBJ1-1): DTGVSQNPRHKITKRGQNVTFRCDPISEHNRLYWYRQTLGQGPEFLTYFQNEAQLEKSRLLSDRFSAERPKGSFSTLEIQRTEQGDSAMYLCASSRSESMNTEAFFGQGTRLTVV.

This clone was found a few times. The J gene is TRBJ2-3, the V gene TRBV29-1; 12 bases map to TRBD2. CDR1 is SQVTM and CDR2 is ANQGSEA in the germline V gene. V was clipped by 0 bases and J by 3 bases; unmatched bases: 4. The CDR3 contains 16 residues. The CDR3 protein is CSVEDSGTSGTDTQYF. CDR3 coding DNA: TGCAGCGTTGAAGATTCGGGGACTAGCGGGACAGATACGCAGTATTTT.

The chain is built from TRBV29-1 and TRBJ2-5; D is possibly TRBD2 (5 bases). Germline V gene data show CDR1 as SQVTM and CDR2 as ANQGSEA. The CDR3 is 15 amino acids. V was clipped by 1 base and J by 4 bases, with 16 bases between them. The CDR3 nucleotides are TGCAGCGTTGAAGTGGGGTGGGGAGAGGGAGAGACCCAGTACTTC. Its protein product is CSVEVGWGEGETQYF.

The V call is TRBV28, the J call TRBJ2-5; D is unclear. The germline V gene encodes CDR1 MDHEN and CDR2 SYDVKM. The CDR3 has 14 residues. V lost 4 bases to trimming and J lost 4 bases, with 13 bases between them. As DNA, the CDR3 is TGTGCCAGCAGTTCCGGGTCCTACGTAGAGACCCAGTACTTC. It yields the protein CASSSGSYVETQYF.

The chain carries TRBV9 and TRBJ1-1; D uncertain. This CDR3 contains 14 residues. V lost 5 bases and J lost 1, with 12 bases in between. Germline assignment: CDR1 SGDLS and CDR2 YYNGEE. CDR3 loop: CASSPDPGNTEAFF. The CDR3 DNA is TGTGCCAGCAGTCCGGACCCGGGGAACACTGAAGCTTTCTTT.

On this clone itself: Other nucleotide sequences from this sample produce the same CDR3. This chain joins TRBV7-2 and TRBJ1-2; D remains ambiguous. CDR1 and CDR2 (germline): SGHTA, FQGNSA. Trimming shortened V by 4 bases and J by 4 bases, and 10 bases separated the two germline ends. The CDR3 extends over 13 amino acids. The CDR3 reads CASSSGRIYGYTF. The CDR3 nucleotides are TGTGCCAGCAGCTCCGGACGGATCTATGGCTACACCTTC.

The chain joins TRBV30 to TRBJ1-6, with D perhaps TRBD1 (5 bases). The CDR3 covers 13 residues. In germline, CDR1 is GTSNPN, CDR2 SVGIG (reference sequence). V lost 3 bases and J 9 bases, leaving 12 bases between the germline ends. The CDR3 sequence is CAWRLGVGSPLHF. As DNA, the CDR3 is TGTGCCTGGAGGCTAGGGGTAGGTTCACCCCTCCACTTT.

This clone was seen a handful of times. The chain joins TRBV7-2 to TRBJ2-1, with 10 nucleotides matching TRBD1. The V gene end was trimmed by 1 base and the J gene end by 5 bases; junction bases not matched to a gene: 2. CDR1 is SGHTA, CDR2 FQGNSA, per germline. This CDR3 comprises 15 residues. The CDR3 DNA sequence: TGTGCCAGCAGCTTAGATGGGACAGGGGACAATGAGCAGTTCTTC. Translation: CASSLDGTGDNEQFF.

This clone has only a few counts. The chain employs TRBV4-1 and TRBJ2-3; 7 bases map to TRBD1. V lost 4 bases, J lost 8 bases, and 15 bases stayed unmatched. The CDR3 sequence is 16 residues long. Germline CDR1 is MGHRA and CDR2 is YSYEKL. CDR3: CASSLGAGGGEGTQYF. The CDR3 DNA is TGCGCCAGCAGCCTGGGTGCAGGGGGTGGCGAGGGTACGCAGTATTTT.